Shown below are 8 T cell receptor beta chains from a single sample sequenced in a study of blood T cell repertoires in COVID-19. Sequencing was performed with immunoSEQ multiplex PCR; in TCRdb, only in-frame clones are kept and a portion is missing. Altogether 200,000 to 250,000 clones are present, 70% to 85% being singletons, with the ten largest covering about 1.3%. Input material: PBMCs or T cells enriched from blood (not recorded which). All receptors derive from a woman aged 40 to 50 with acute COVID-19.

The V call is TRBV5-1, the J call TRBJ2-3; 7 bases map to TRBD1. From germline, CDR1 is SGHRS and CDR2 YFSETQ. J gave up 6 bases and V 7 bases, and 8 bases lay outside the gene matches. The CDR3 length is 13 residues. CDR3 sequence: CASSGGERDTQYF. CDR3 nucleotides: TGCGCCAGCTCAGGGGGAGAAAGGGATACGCAGTATTTT.

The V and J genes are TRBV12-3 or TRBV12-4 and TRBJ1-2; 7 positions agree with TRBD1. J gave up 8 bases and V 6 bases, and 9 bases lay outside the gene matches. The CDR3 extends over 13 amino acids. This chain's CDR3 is CASSPSGGYGYTF. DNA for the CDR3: TGTGCCAGCAGCCCGTCAGGGGGATACGGCTACACCTTC.

This chain's CDR3 is CASSSNIRRLSGNTIYF. CDR3 nucleotide sequence: TGTGCCAGCAGTTCGAACATACGGCGGCTCTCTGGAAACACCATATATTTT. The V and J genes are TRBV28 and TRBJ1-3, with no clear D. Germline CDR1 is MDHEN and CDR2 is SYDVKM. The CDR3 is made up of 17 amino acids. Trimming left V 4 bases short and J 0 bases short, with 16 bases between. Full variable domain (remainder filled in from reference TRBV28 and TRBJ1-3): DVKVTQSSRYLVKRTGEKVFLECVQDMDHENMFWYRQDPGLGLRLIYFSYDVKMKEKGDIPEGYSVSREKKERFSLILESASTNQTSMYLCASSSNIRRLSGNTIYFGEGSWLTVV.

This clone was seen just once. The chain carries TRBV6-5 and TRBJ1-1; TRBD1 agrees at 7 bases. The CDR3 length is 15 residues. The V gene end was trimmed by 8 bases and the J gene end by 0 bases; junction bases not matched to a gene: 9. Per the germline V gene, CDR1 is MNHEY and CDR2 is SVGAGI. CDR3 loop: CASSKDRVMNTEAFF. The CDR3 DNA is TGTGCCAGCTCTAAAGACAGGGTCATGAACACTGAAGCTTTCTTT.

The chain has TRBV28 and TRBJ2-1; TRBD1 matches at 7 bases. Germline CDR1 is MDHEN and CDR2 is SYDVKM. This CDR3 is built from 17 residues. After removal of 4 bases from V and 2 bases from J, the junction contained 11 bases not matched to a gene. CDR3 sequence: CASSSPHRGQAYNEQFF. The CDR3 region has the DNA TGTGCCAGCAGTTCCCCCCACAGGGGCCAGGCCTACAATGAGCAGTTCTTC.

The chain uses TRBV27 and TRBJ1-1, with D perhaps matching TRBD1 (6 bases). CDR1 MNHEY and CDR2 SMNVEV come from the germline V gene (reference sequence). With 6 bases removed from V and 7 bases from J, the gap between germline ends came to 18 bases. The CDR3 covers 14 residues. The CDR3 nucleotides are TGTGCCAGCAGACCTATGGGTGACAGGATTGAAGCTTTCTTT. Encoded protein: CASRPMGDRIEAFF.

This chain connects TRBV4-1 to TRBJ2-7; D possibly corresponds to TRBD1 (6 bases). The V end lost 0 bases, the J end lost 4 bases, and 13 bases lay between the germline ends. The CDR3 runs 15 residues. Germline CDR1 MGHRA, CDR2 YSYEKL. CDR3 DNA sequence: TGCGCCAGCAGCCAAGAAATCGGACAGCCATACGAGCAGTACTTC. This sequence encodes CASSQEIGQPYEQYF.

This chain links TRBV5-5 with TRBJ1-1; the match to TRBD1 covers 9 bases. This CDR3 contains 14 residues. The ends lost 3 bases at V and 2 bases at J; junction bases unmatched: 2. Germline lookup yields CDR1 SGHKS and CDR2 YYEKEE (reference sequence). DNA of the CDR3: TGTGCCAGCAGCTGGGGACAGGGAAACACTGAAGCTTTCTTT. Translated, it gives CASSWGQGNTEAFF.